This T cell receptor (beta chain) was identified during a study of T cell responses to AZD1222 COVID-19 vaccine (dated by TCRdb to the early 2020s). About the study as a whole: A total of just over 230 trial participants underwent TCR sequencing, of whom about 200 had received two doses of AZD1222 and roughly 26 had received two doses of the MenACWY control vaccine. Trial participants were enrolled by age into 18-55, 56-69 and 70-plus year subgroups, with roughly 160, 29 and 62 TCR-sequenced participants respectively. Results and caveats for the whole study, not just this receptor: Conclusions about previously exposed vaccinees were limited because only a handful of AZD1222 recipients were SARS-CoV-2 seropositive at baseline. The 56-69-year group was small, and its depth increase did not reach significance, likely because of low power. The vaccine-associated CD4 TCRs covered the entire spike protein, and the dominant responses fell in regions 160-218 and 743-854. Reportedly, almost half of the unique spike-specific TCRs recognized epitopes lying outside the regions that are mutated in the B.1.351 and B.1.1.7 variants. Because no samples from the day 14 peak response were available, repertoires could be characterized only after the peak T cell response. Participants were mostly white British and included more females than males, and it was suggested by the authors that clonal diversity may have been underestimated. After two AZD1222 doses, both the breadth and the depth of spike-specific TCRs were significantly higher than at day 0 and than in MenACWY recipients.

A remark on this clone: Its antigen is unknown. No clone much larger than this one lies a single base away; base qualities are absent.

The label giving this sample's time point can be read as: about 28 days (+/-7) after the second vaccine dose. Because spike-specific TCR depth and breadth did not differ between the two schedules, AZD1222 recipients who got a second dose at roughly 4 weeks were pooled with those who got a second dose at roughly 12 weeks. Samples from vaccinated people were obtained from the UK trials COV001 and COV002, which included a single-blind randomized controlled phase 2/3 trial of AZD1222 (ChAdOx1 nCoV-19) in healthy adults. For TCRbeta chain sequencing, PBMC samples from trial participants were taken at day 0 and at day 28 after the second dose. V is pruned by 2 bases and J by 3 bases, leaving 8 bases of the junction without a gene match. The germline V gene yields MNHEY for CDR1 and SVGEGT for CDR2. Spanning cysteine to phenylalanine, the CDR3 consists of 16 amino acids. Kept here is only the CDR3 DNA, which spans 48 bases and is read in frame from base 1.

The CDR3 regions of human TCRbeta chains were subjected to immunosequencing. The paper's data handling went like this. Repertoire TCRs were checked for matches against a reference library of SARS-CoV-2-specific TCRs that had been generated using the MIRA antigen-specificity platform. Breadth was defined as the fraction of unique TCRs that were SARS-CoV-2-associated. Depth was defined as the fraction of total T cells that were SARS-CoV-2-associated. Using the MIRA data, each spike-specific TCR was mapped to the spike region that the TCR reacts to and placed in a CD4 or CD8 class. Log10-transformed breadth and depth values were compared by one-way ANOVA with Sidak's multiple comparisons tests. In its TCRdb copy, this immuneACCESS table keeps in-frame sequences only and misses some clones. Where compared with another copy, unresolved V genes explain less than half of these, and the others have no known cause. D and trimming come from the DNA, and the V and J calls and clone size come from that table. The sample table holds roughly 120,000 clones, of which approximately 94% were seen once. Clones ranked in the top ten supply 2.5% to 3.5% of the sample.

In this chain, TRBV6-2 or TRBV6-3 is recombined with TRBJ2-5, and 8 bases in between align with TRBD2. Specimen: peripheral blood, collected 28 days after the second AZD1222 dose. The clonotype comes from an adult who received the AZD1222 COVID-19 vaccine. The CDR3 reads CASSYVPSGGKETQYF. The DNA sequence is TGTGCCAGCAGTTACGTTCCGAGCGGGGGAAAAGAGACCCAGTACTTC.